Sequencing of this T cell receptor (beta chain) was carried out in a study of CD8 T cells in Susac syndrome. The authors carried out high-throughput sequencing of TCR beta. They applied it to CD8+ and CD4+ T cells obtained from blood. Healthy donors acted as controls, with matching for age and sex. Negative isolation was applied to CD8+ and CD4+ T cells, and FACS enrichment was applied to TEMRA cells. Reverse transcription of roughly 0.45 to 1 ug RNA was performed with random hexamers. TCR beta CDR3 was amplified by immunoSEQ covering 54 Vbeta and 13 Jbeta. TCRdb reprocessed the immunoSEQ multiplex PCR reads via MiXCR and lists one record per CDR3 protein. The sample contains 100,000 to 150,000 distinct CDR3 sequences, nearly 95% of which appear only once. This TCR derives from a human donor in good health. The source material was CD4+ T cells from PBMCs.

For the CDR3, the DNA is TGTGCCAGCAGATCCACAGGGGTAGGCTACACCTTC. Translating gives CASRSTGVGYTF. This chain uses TRBV6-6 with TRBJ1-2; 7 bases match TRBD1. The germline V gene encodes CDR1 MNHNY and CDR2 SVGAGI (reference sequence). This CDR3 is built from 12 residues. After removal of 6 bases from V and 8 bases from J, the junction contained 6 bases not matched to a gene.